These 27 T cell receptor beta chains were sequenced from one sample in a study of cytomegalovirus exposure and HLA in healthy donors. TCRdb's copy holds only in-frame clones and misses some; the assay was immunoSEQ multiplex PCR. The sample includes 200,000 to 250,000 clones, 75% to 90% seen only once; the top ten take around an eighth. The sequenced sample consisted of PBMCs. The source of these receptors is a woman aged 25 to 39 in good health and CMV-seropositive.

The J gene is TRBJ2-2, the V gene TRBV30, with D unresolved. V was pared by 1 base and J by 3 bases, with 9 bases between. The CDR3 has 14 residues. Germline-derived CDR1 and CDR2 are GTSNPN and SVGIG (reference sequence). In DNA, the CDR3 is TGTGCCTGGAGTGGGCTAAGCTACACCGGGGAGCTGTTTTTT. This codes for CAWSGLSYTGELFF.

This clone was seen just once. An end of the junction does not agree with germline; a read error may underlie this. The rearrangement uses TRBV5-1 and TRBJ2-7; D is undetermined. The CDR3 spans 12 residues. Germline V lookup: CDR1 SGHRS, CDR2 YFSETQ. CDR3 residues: CASSLLGTEQYF. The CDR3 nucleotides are TGTGCCAGCAGCTTGCTGGGCACCGAGCAGTACTTC.

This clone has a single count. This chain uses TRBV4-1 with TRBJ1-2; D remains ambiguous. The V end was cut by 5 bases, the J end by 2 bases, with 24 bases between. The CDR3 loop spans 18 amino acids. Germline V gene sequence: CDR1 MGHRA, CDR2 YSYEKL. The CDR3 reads CASSTQKTLSPRNYGYTF. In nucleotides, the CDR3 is TGCGCCAGCAGCACCCAGAAAACCCTAAGCCCAAGAAACTATGGCTACACCTTC.

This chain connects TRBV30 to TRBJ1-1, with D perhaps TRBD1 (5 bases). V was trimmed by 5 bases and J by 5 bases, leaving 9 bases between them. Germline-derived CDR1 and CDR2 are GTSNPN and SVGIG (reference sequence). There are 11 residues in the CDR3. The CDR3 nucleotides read TGTGCCTGGGGGGGGAAAACTGAAGCTTTCTTT. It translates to CAWGGKTEAFF.

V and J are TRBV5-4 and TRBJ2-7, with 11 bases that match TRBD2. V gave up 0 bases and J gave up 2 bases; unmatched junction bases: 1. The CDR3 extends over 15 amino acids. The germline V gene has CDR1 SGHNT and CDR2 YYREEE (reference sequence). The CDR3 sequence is CASSLGLAGTYEQYF. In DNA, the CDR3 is TGTGCCAGCAGCTTGGGACTAGCGGGAACCTACGAGCAGTACTTC.

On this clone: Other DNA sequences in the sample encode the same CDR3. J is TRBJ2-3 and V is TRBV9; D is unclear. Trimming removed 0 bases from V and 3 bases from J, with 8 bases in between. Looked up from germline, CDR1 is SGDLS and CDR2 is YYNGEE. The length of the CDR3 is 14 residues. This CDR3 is CASSVEGSTDTQYF. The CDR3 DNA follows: TGTGCCAGCAGCGTAGAGGGCAGTACAGATACGCAGTATTTT.

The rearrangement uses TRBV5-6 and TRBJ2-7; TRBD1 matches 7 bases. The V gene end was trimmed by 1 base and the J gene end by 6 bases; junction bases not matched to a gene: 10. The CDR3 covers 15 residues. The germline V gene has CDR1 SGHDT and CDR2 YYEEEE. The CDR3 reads CASSLLYRGIGEQYF. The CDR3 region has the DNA TGTGCCAGCAGCTTGTTGTACAGGGGAATCGGCGAGCAGTACTTC. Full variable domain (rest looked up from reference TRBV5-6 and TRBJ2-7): DAGVTQSPTHLIKTRGQQVTLRCSPKSGHDTVSWYQQALGQGPQFIFQYYEEEERQRGNFPDRFSGHQFPNYSSELNVNALLLGDSALYLCASSLLYRGIGEQYFGPGTRLTVT.

The CDR3 DNA is TGTGCCAGCAGTGATCCAGGGGGGACAGATACGCAGTATTTT. Translating gives CASSDPGGTDTQYF. This chain uses TRBV27 with TRBJ2-3, with D tentatively TRBD1 (7 bases). Germline V gives CDR1 MNHEY, CDR2 SMNVEV (reference sequence). V was shortened by 5 bases and J by 3 bases, with 12 bases between the two germline ends. The CDR3 is made up of 14 amino acids.

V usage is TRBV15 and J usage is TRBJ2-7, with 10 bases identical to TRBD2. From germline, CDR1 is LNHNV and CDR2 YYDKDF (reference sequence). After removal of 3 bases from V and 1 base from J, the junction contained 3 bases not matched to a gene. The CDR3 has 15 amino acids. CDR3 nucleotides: TGTGCCACCAGCAGTTGGACTAGCGGATCCTACGAGCAGTACTTC. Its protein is CATSSWTSGSYEQYF. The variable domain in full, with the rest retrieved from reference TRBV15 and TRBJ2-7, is DAMVIQNPRYQVTQFGKPVTLSCSQTLNHNVMYWYQQKSSQAPKLLFHYYDKDFNNEADTPDNFQSRRPNTSFCFLDIRSPGLGDTAMYLCATSSWTSGSYEQYFGPGTRLTVT.

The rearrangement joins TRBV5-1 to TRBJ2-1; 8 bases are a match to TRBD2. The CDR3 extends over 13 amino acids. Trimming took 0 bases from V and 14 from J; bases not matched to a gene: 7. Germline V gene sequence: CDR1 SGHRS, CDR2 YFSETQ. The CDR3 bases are TGCGCCAGCAGCTTGGTGGGCGGGAGGATCAAGTTCTTC. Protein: CASSLVGGRIKFF.

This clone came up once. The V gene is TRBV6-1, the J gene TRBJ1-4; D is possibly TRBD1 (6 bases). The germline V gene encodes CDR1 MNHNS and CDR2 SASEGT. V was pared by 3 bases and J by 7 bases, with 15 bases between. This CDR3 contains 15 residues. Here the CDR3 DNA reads TGTGCCAGCAGTGATCGGAGGGGGTCTCGTGAAAAACTGTTTTTT. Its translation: CASSDRRGSREKLFF.

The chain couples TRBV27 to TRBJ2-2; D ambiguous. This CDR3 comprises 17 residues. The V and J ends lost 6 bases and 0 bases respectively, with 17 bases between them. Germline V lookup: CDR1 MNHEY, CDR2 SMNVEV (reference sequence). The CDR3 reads CASRKGASRANTGELFF. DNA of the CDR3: TGTGCCAGCAGAAAAGGTGCCTCCCGCGCGAACACCGGGGAGCTGTTTTTT.

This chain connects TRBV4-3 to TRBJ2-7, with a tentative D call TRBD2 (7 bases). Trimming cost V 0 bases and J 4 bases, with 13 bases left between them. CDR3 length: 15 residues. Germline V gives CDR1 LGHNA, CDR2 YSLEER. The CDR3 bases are TGCGCCAGCAGCCAAGAGGGGGGGGCGTTATACGAGCAGTACTTC. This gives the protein CASSQEGGALYEQYF.

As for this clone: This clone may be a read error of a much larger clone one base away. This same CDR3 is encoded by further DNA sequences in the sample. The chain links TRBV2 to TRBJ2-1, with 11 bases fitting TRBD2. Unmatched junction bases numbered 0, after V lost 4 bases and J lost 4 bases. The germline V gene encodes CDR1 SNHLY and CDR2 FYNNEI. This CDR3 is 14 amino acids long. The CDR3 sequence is CASSGLAGYNEQFF. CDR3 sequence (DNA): TGTGCCAGCAGTGGACTAGCGGGATACAATGAGCAGTTCTTC.

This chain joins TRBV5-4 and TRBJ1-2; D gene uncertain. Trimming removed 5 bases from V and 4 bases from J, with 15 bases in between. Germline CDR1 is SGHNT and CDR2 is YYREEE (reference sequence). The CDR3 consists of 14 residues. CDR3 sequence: CASRPAGSGYGYTF. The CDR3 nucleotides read TGTGCCAGCAGACCTGCGGGTTCCGGCTATGGCTACACCTTC.

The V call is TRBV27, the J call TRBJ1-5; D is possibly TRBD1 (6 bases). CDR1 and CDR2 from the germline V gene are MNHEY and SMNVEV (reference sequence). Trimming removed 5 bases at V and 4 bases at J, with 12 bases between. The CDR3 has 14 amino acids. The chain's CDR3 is CASSIRGGNQPQHF. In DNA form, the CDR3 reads TGTGCCAGCAGTATTCGAGGGGGAAATCAGCCCCAGCATTTT.

This CDR3 reads CASSDGYNEQFF. Written as DNA, the CDR3 is TGTGCCAGCAGCGACGGCTACAATGAGCAGTTCTTC. The chain employs TRBV28 and TRBJ2-1; D call uncertain. Trimming shortened V by 6 bases and J by 3 bases, and 6 bases separated the two germline ends. The CDR3 runs to 12 residues. Per germline, CDR1 MDHEN and CDR2 SYDVKM.

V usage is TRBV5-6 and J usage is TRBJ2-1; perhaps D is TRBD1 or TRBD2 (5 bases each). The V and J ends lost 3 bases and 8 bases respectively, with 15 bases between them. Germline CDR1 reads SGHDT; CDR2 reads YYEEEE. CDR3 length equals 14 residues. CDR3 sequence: CASSSGPWPDEQFF. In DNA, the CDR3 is TGTGCCAGCAGCTCGGGACCCTGGCCCGATGAGCAGTTCTTC.

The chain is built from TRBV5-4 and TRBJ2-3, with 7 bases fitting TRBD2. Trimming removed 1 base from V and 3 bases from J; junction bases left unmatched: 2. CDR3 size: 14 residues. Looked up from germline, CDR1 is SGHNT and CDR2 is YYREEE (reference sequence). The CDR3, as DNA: TGTGCCAGCAGCTTGAGGCGGGAGACAGATACGCAGTATTTT. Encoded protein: CASSLRRETDTQYF.

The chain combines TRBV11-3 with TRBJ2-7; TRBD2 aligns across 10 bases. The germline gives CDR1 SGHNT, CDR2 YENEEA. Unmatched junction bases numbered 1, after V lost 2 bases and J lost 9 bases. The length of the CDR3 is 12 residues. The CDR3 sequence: CASSLSGGAQYF. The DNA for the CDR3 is TGTGCCAGCAGCTTAAGCGGGGGGGCGCAGTACTTC.

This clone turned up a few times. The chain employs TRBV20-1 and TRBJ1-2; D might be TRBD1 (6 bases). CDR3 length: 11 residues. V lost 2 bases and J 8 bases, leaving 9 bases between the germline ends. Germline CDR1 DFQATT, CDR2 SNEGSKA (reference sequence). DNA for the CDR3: TGCAGTGCTAGAAGCGGGGGCGGCTACACCTTC. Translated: CSARSGGGYTF.

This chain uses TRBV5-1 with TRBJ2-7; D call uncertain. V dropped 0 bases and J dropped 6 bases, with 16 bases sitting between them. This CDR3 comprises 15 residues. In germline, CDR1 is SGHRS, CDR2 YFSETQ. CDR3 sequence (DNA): TGCGCCAGCAGCTTGGGGGCGGACCGTCCGGGCGAGCAGTACTTC. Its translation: CASSLGADRPGEQYF.

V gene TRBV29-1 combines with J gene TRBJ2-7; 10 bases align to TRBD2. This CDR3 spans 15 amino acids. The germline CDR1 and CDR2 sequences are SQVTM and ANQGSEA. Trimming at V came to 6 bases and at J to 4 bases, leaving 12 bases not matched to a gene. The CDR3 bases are TGCAGCGTGGTAGCGGGAGGAACCTCTTTTTACGAGCAGTACTTC. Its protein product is CSVVAGGTSFYEQYF.

CDR3 sequence reads: CASSQEGGTRSPNYGYTF. CDR3 coding DNA: TGTGCCAGCAGCCAAGAAGGCGGGACACGCTCACCTAACTATGGCTACACCTTC. The chain links TRBV4-2 to TRBJ1-2, with D perhaps matching TRBD1 (6 bases). Germline-derived CDR1 and CDR2 are LGHNA and YNFKEQ. V lost 0 bases and J 0 bases, leaving 17 bases between the germline ends. The CDR3 is made up of 18 amino acids.

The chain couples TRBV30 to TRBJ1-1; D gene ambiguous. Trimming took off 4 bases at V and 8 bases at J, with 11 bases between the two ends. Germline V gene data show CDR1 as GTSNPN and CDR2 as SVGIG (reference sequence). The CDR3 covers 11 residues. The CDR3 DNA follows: TGTGCCTGGAACAGACCTCCGGAAGCTTTCTTT. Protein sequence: CAWNRPPEAFF.

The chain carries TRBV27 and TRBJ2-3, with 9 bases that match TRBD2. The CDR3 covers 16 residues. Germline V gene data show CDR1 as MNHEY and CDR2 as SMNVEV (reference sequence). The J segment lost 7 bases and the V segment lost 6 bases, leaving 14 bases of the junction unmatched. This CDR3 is CASSPLGSGSGNTQYF. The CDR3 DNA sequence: TGTGCCAGCAGCCCACTGGGTAGCGGGAGTGGGAATACGCAGTATTTT.

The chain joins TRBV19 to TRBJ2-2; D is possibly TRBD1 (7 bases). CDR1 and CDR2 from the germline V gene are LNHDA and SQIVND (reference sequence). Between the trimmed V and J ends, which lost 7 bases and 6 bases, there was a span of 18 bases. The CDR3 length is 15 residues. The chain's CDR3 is CASNDRRGLAGELFF. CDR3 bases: TGTGCCAGTAACGACAGGAGGGGGCTTGCCGGGGAGCTGTTTTTT.